A single sample is the source of the 2 T cell receptor beta chains below, sequenced in a study of CD8+ T cells in alopecia areata. The treatment: oral pan-JAK inhibitor, 5-10 mg twice daily. Isolated RNA was reverse transcribed into cDNA used as the sequencing template. The data were produced by immunoSEQ multiplex PCR, yet TCRdb's version contains in-frame clones alone and is incomplete. This table has around 100,000 clones, roughly 56% appearing once. The sequencing used CD8+ T cells sorted from blood, collected at approximately week 56, from a patient treated with tofacitinib. Receptors were obtained from a human donor with alopecia areata.

V gene TRBV19 combines with J gene TRBJ2-2, with D unresolved. Deletions cut 1 base from V and 6 bases from J, with 9 bases between. This CDR3 has 14 amino acids. Germline CDR1 LNHDA, CDR2 SQIVND (reference sequence). Written as DNA, the CDR3 is TGTGCCAGTAGTATAGTTCCCGGATCCGGGGAGCTGTTTTTT. It specifies CASSIVPGSGELFF.

V is TRBV11-2 and J is TRBJ2-3, with 7 bases identical to TRBD2. Germline CDR1 and CDR2: SGHAT and FQNNGV. The CDR3 sequence is 15 residues long. J gave up 3 bases and V 2 bases, and 5 bases lay outside the gene matches. The CDR3 sequence: CASSLILASTDTQYF. CDR3 nucleotides: TGTGCCAGCAGCTTAATACTAGCGTCGACAGATACGCAGTATTTT.